This TCR beta chain was documented in a study of T-cell reconstitution after alpha-beta-depleted transplantation in children. Findings and limits, study-wide: Reports say that about two months after transplant, the alpha-beta T cells came out of several hundred graft clones that had expanded. The origin of high day-60 TCRbeta diversity in some patients lay in surviving recipient T cells and thymic progenitors. Once a year had passed after transplant, T-cell counts and diversity came mostly from newly produced T cells.

Only a few counts were recorded for this clonotype. Antigen specificity is unknown. V lost 6 bases and J lost 6, with 23 bases in between. Germline CDR1 LGHNA, CDR2 YSLEER. The CDR3 runs to 16 residues. A TCRbeta library incorporating unique molecular identifiers was prepared. TCRdb redid the calling of the PCR reads with MiXCR, one entry per CDR3 protein. This sample has more than 500,000 distinct CDR3 sequences, with roughly 11% found just once. The J gene is TRBJ1-2, the V gene TRBV4-3; no firm D call. This sample comprised PBMCs, mostly from graft donor cells, obtained 180 days after TCRalphabeta/CD19-depleted stem cell transplant. The sequence was collected from a female patient aged 2-10 years who had a stem cell transplant for aplastic anemia, so the T cells may come from the graft donor. In DNA form, the CDR3 reads TGCGCCAGCAGTAGGAACAGTGGGGTTGCATTGAATGGCTACACCTTC. It codes for CASSRNSGVALNGYTF.